The 22 T cell receptor beta chains given below trace back to one sample, sequenced in a study of post-analysis software for immune sequencing data. Each TCR beta cDNA library carried unique molecular identifiers. TCRdb used MiXCR to reprocess the PCR reads, holding one entry per CDR3 protein. The sample records about 770,000 distinct CDR3 sequences, about half being singletons. Study-level findings and limits: TRBV segments more frequent in patients than in controls numbered roughly 5 and included TRBV5-6, TRBV5-1 and TRBV20-1.

Antigens for these TCRs are unknown. The sequenced sample was blood. The receptors shown here come from a girl between 5 and 17 years old with multiple sclerosis.

V usage is TRBV5-6 and J usage is TRBJ2-7; D assignment may be TRBD1 or TRBD2 (5 bases each). Germline V gives CDR1 SGHDT, CDR2 YYEEEE. The CDR3 sequence is 16 residues long. The V end was cut by 0 bases, the J end by 0 bases, with 13 bases between. For the CDR3, the DNA is TGTGCCAGCAGCTTGGGGGGGATCCCCCACTCCTACGAGCAGTACTTC. Its translation is CASSLGGIPHSYEQYF. The complete variable domain, with remaining parts taken from reference TRBV5-6 and TRBJ2-7, reads DAGVTQSPTHLIKTRGQQVTLRCSPKSGHDTVSWYQQALGQGPQFIFQYYEEEERQRGNFPDRFSGHQFPNYSSELNVNALLLGDSALYLCASSLGGIPHSYEQYFGPGTRLTVT.

The genes are TRBV7-3 and TRBJ2-7; the D is unclear. Trimming shortened V by 1 base and J by 2 bases, and 9 bases separated the two germline ends. The germline CDR1 and CDR2 sequences are SGHTA and FQGTGA. The CDR3 contains 14 residues. DNA for the CDR3: TGTGCCAGCAGCTTAAGCGGAAATACCTACGAGCAGTACTTC. Protein: CASSLSGNTYEQYF.

The chain links TRBV5-1 to TRBJ2-7, with D perhaps matching TRBD1 (7 bases). This CDR3 spans 17 amino acids. V gave up 4 bases and J gave up 0 bases, with 20 bases separating them. The V gene's germline CDR1 is SGHRS and CDR2 YFSETQ. DNA for the CDR3: TGCGCCAGCAGCCTGGATGGCGGGGACAGCTACTCCTACGAGCAGTACTTC. It translates to CASSLDGGDSYSYEQYF.

The genes are TRBV5-6 and TRBJ1-1; 9 bases agree with TRBD1. Germline trimming cut 3 bases from V and 1 base from J; bases unmatched to any gene: 1. This CDR3 contains 14 residues. Per the germline V gene, CDR1 is SGHDT and CDR2 is YYEEEE. CDR3: CASSSDRGNTEAFF. DNA for the CDR3: TGTGCCAGCAGCTCGGACAGGGGGAACACTGAAGCTTTCTTT.

This clonotype was seen a few times. CDR3 loop: CASSTRGLEQYF. The CDR3 DNA sequence: TGTGCCAGCAGTACTCGGGGGCTCGAGCAGTACTTC. V gene TRBV6-6 combines with J gene TRBJ2-7; D may match TRBD1 or TRBD2 (6 bases each). V was shortened by 5 bases and J by 6 bases, with 11 bases between the two germline ends. CDR3 length equals 12 residues. CDR1 is MNHNY and CDR2 is SVGAGI in the germline V gene (reference sequence).

The chain links TRBV7-9 to TRBJ1-1; TRBD1 might be the D (6 bases). The CDR3 sequence is 15 residues long. Trimming took off 3 bases at V and 7 bases at J, with 18 bases between the two ends. Germline CDR1 SEHNR, CDR2 FQNEAQ (reference sequence). CDR3 residues: CASSFLQGGEREAFF. The CDR3 region has the DNA TGTGCCAGCAGCTTCTTACAGGGCGGCGAGCGTGAAGCTTTCTTT.

This clonotype has just a few counts. CDR3 region: CASPPRTATVRANVLTF. CDR3 DNA sequence: TGTGCTAGTCCTCCCCGGACAGCCACCGTGCGGGCCAACGTCCTGACTTTC. The chain recombines TRBV12-5 with TRBJ2-6, with D possibly being TRBD1 (6 bases). Per germline, CDR1 LGHNT and CDR2 FRNRAP. The CDR3 loop spans 17 amino acids. With 8 bases removed from V and 5 bases from J, the gap between germline ends came to 22 bases.

This clonotype was counted a few times. The V gene is TRBV24-1, the J gene TRBJ2-3, with 8 bases that match TRBD2. Germline V gives CDR1 KGHDR, CDR2 SFDVKD. V lost 5 bases to trimming and J lost 1 base; unmatched junction nucleotides: 7. The CDR3 has 16 amino acids. The chain's CDR3 is CATSGKQAGGTDTQYF. In DNA, the CDR3 is TGTGCCACCAGTGGAAAGCAAGCGGGAGGCACAGATACGCAGTATTTT.

The rearrangement uses TRBV12-3 or TRBV12-4 and TRBJ2-3; D may be TRBD2 (5 bases). The CDR3 sequence is 12 residues long. Trimming pared 1 base from V and 8 bases from J, leaving 7 bases between. This chain's CDR3 is CASSLGAATQYF. CDR3 DNA sequence: TGTGCCAGCAGTTTAGGAGCGGCTACGCAGTATTTT.

The genes are TRBV6-1 and TRBJ2-7; 7 bases are shared with TRBD1. The CDR3 is 14 residues long. Germline trimming cut 5 bases from V and 6 bases from J; bases unmatched to any gene: 10. CDR1 is MNHNS, CDR2 SASEGT, per germline. CDR3 residues: CASSWGQKVAEQYF. CDR3 DNA sequence: TGTGCCAGCAGTTGGGGACAGAAGGTTGCCGAGCAGTACTTC.

With regard to this clonotype: A junction end diverges from the germline sequence, so it may reflect a read error. The rearrangement links TRBV5-1 to TRBJ1-1; 7 bases line up with TRBD1. The CDR3 length is 15 residues. Per the germline V gene, CDR1 is SGHRS and CDR2 is YFSETQ. Here the CDR3 DNA reads TGCGCCAGCAGCTCGCAGGGACAGCTAAACACTGAAGTTTTCTTT. It specifies CASSSQGQLNTEVFF.

The chain employs TRBV6-2 or TRBV6-3 and TRBJ2-7; TRBD1 aligns across 9 bases. This CDR3 has 14 amino acids. The germline gives CDR1 MNHEY, CDR2 SVGEGT. V was pared by 7 bases and J by 0 bases, with 4 bases of the junction left unmatched. The CDR3 DNA sequence: TGTGCCAGCATGGTGACAGGGGGCTCCTACGAGCAGTACTTC. This gives the protein CASMVTGGSYEQYF.

This clonotype was counted many times. V and J are TRBV20-1 and TRBJ2-7; TRBD1 is a possible D gene (5 bases). The V end lost 0 bases, the J end lost 2 bases, and 17 bases lay between the germline ends. Per the germline V gene, CDR1 is DFQATT and CDR2 is SNEGSKA (reference sequence). The CDR3 extends over 16 amino acids. CDR3 region: CSAREPRQLGAYEQYF. The DNA of the CDR3 is TGCAGTGCTAGAGAACCGCGACAGCTTGGGGCCTACGAGCAGTACTTC.

The chain links TRBV27 to TRBJ2-7, with 7 bases fitting TRBD1. The germline V gene has CDR1 MNHEY and CDR2 SMNVEV (reference sequence). The ends lost 5 bases at V and 0 bases at J; junction bases unmatched: 4. This CDR3 is 14 amino acids long. CDR3 sequence reads: CASSTGESSYEQYF. CDR3 in DNA: TGTGCCAGCAGTACAGGGGAGAGCTCCTACGAGCAGTACTTC.

The chain is built from TRBV29-1 and TRBJ2-6; D remains unclear. Germline CDR1 reads SQVTM; CDR2 reads ANQGSEA. Deletions cut 3 bases from V and 8 bases from J, with 14 bases between. This CDR3 has 14 amino acids. CDR3 sequence (DNA): TGCAGCGTTGACGGTCCTGGGGTGTCCAACGTCCTGACTTTC. Translated, it gives CSVDGPGVSNVLTF.

The rearrangement joins TRBV12-3 or TRBV12-4 to TRBJ2-1; unclear D gene. The CDR3 loop spans 13 amino acids. Between the trimmed V and J ends, which lost 3 bases and 6 bases, there was a span of 9 bases. CDR3 loop: CASSFGPSNEQFF. The CDR3 DNA reads TGTGCCAGCAGTTTCGGACCCTCCAATGAGCAGTTCTTC.

This clonotype was recorded a few times. The chain joins TRBV15 to TRBJ2-7; D uncertain. This CDR3 region has 14 residues. V was pared by 4 bases and J by 5 bases, with 15 bases between. Germline lookup yields CDR1 LNHNV and CDR2 YYDKDF (reference sequence). CDR3 in DNA: TGTGCCACCAGCACAGGATTTTTGACTGACGAGCAGTACTTC. Its protein is CATSTGFLTDEQYF.

CDR3 amino acids: CASSEELWGSLRYEQYF. The CDR3 DNA reads TGTGCCAGCAGTGAAGAATTGTGGGGGTCTCTACGGTACGAGCAGTACTTC. The chain employs TRBV6-1 and TRBJ2-5; D possibly uses TRBD1 or TRBD2 (5 bases each). The J call is uncertain, as TRBJ2-7 better fits the DNA end. The V gene's germline CDR1 is MNHNS and CDR2 SASEGT. The CDR3 runs to 17 residues.

This clonotype has just a few counts. The chain is built from TRBV5-5 and TRBJ2-7, with D maybe TRBD1 (6 bases). Trimming cost V 4 bases and J 0 bases, with 11 bases left between them. This CDR3 has 14 residues. The V gene's germline CDR1 is SGHKS and CDR2 YYEKEE (reference sequence). The CDR3 DNA reads as TGTGCCAGCAGCAGTTACAGGGACTCCTACGAGCAGTACTTC. Amino acid sequence: CASSSYRDSYEQYF.

The CDR3 loop reads CSVSEEGRDEKLFF. The CDR3 DNA follows: TGCAGCGTTTCCGAAGAGGGGAGGGATGAAAAACTGTTTTTT. This chain links TRBV29-1 with TRBJ1-4, with D possibly matching TRBD1 (5 bases). CDR1 and CDR2 from the germline V gene are SQVTM and ANQGSEA. The V gene lost 5 bases and the J gene lost 6 bases, with 16 bases spanning the gap. There are 14 residues in the CDR3.

This clonotype was counted between two and nine times. The rearrangement links TRBV12-3 or TRBV12-4 to TRBJ2-1; D is unclear. Trimming shortened V by 2 bases and J by 0 bases, and 8 bases separated the two germline ends. The CDR3 contains 15 residues. The CDR3 nucleotides are TGTGCCAGCAGTTTAACCCAGAGCTCCTACAATGAGCAGTTCTTC. Translated, it gives CASSLTQSSYNEQFF.

This clonotype was seen a few times. The chain carries TRBV27 and TRBJ2-7; D is uncertain. V gave up 6 bases and J gave up 0 bases, with 12 bases separating them. The germline V gene has CDR1 MNHEY and CDR2 SMNVEV (reference sequence). The CDR3 length is 14 residues. CDR3 region: CASSSLVSSYEQYF. CDR3 in DNA: TGTGCCAGCAGCTCGCTAGTAAGCTCCTACGAGCAGTACTTC.